This TCR beta chain originates from a study of cytomegalovirus exposure and HLA in healthy donors. PCR involved 60 Vbeta and 13 Jbeta primers. Measured with immunoSEQ multiplex PCR; TCRdb has only the in-frame clones, and not every one. This sample has fewer than 120,000 clones; around three quarters occur once, and the top ten carry 1.3%. For this clone: Its antigen is unidentified.

Germline CDR1 reads SNHLY; CDR2 reads FYNNEI. CDR3 size: 13 residues. J was trimmed by 3 bases and V by 8 bases; bases with no gene match: 2. Notes on the study in general: Among the CMV-associated chains, three were confirmed in vitro as specific for CMV antigens.

This sequence joins TRBV2 and TRBJ2-7; TRBD2 aligns across 12 bases. Source material: PBMCs. This clonotype was obtained from a woman aged 30 to 39 in good health and CMV-seronegative. CDR3 sequence (DNA): TGTGCCAGCTGGACTAGCGGGATCTACGAGCAGTACTTC. This gives the protein CASWTSGIYEQYF.